This T cell receptor (beta chain) was recorded in a study of regulatory T cells in long-lasting Graves disease. Findings and limits, study-wide: The study found persistent patients shared more public clonotypes (approximately 2,700) than new patients (966).

This clonotype was observed a handful of times. Its target is unknown. Trimming at V came to 4 bases and at J to 2 bases, leaving 3 bases not matched to a gene. The CDR3 has 16 amino acids. Looked up from germline, CDR1 is SGHRS and CDR2 is YFSETQ. Specified time point: newly diagnosed GD, antithyroid drugs for less than 3 months. With RNA extracted from PBMCs as input, the TCR library was made. Under American Thyroid Association guidelines, Graves' disease was diagnosed. Arm-PCR of CDR3 regions and iRepertoire HTBI primers were used to build TCR beta libraries. Each CDR3 protein is one row after TCRdb ran MiXCR on the multiplex PCR reads. The table shows about 620,000 distinct CDR3 sequences, with under 20% occurring only once. A further study also used this sample, focusing on T cells in Graves' hyperthyroidism and ophthalmopathy.

This material consisted of peripheral blood mononuclear cells (PBMCs), taken at new diagnosis, from a patient treated with antithyroid drugs. The sequence was obtained from a young woman with Graves disease. This chain connects TRBV5-1 to TRBJ2-1, with TRBD2 matching 13 bases. The CDR3 nucleotides are TGCGCCAGCAGCCCGGGACTAGCGGGAACCTACAATGAGCAGTTCTTC. Protein sequence: CASSPGLAGTYNEQFF.